These 27 T cell receptor beta chains originate from one sample sequenced in a study of blood T cells in healthy people across ages. Alongside a J-beta primer mix, a sample-barcoded 5' primer served in a second PCR lasting about 7 to 11 cycles. Via MiXCR, TCRdb re-called the 5' RACE reads, giving one row per CDR3 protein. The sample lists 1.5 million to 2 million distinct CDR3 sequences, less than 50% occurring once. Material: blood. The receptors originated from a woman in her thirties or forties in good health.

V usage is TRBV20-1 and J usage is TRBJ2-1; 7 bases agree with TRBD2. The CDR3 has 14 amino acids. The V and J ends lost 6 bases and 4 bases, in that order; junction bases with no gene match: 9. Germline V gene sequence: CDR1 DFQATT, CDR2 SNEGSKA (reference sequence). The CDR3 DNA reads TGCAGTGCCTCAGAGGCTAGCGGATACAATGAGCAGTTCTTC. Protein: CSASEASGYNEQFF.

This clonotype was found once. The chain couples TRBV28 to TRBJ2-5, with no clear D. V shed 6 bases and J shed 6 bases, with 14 bases lying between them. From germline, CDR1 is MDHEN and CDR2 SYDVKM. The CDR3 runs to 13 residues. CDR3 DNA: TGTGCCAGCAGGGACGAGTCTTGGAAGACCCAGTACTTC. Translating it yields CASRDESWKTQYF.

V is TRBV27 and J is TRBJ1-5; 8 nucleotides align to TRBD1. The V gene end was trimmed by 5 bases and the J gene end by 6 bases; junction bases not matched to a gene: 12. This CDR3 has 16 residues. In germline, CDR1 is MNHEY, CDR2 SMNVEV (reference sequence). The CDR3: CASSTLGGRGLQPQHF. In nucleotides, the CDR3 is TGTGCCAGCAGTACCTTGGGAGGCAGGGGGCTTCAGCCCCAGCATTTT.

This clonotype was picked up a small number of times. The chain links TRBV6-2 or TRBV6-3 to TRBJ2-7; TRBD1 matches at 8 bases. This CDR3 comprises 16 residues. Germline V gene lookup returns CDR1 MNHEY and CDR2 SVGEGT. The V and J ends lost 5 bases and 0 bases, in that order; junction bases with no gene match: 9. The CDR3 spells CASSDRSGQASYEQYF. The CDR3 coding sequence is TGTGCCAGCAGTGACCGCTCGGGACAGGCCTCCTACGAGCAGTACTTC.

The chain joins TRBV29-1 to TRBJ2-4, with no clear D. There are 12 residues in the CDR3. Trimming took 7 bases from V and 0 from J, leaving 7 bases between them. Looked up from germline, CDR1 is SQVTM and CDR2 is ANQGSEA. The CDR3 sequence is CSEQLAKNIQYF. CDR3 DNA sequence: TGCAGCGAACAGCTAGCCAAAAACATTCAGTACTTC.

The chain links TRBV6-5 to TRBJ2-3; no definite D call. Per germline, CDR1 MNHEY and CDR2 SVGAGI. This CDR3 spans 16 amino acids. The V gene lost 6 bases and the J gene lost 1 base, with 17 bases spanning the gap. The CDR3: CASSRRLSKGTDTQYF. CDR3 DNA sequence: TGTGCCAGCAGCCGGCGACTCAGTAAGGGCACAGATACGCAGTATTTT.

This chain connects TRBV9 to TRBJ1-4; 9 positions match TRBD1. The CDR3 runs 16 residues. Germline loops: CDR1 SGDLS, CDR2 YYNGEE. V was pared by 4 bases and J by 5 bases, with 9 bases of the junction left unmatched. As DNA, the CDR3 is TGTGCCAGCAGCCCGTCCGGGACAGGGATAAATGAAAAACTGTTTTTT. Protein: CASSPSGTGINEKLFF.

The chain couples TRBV7-2 to TRBJ2-2; 12 bases map to TRBD2. The CDR3 covers 19 residues. Unmatched junction bases numbered 6, after V lost 1 base and J lost 0 bases. The germline CDR1 and CDR2 sequences are SGHTA and FQGNSA. The CDR3 sequence: CASSLVASGGAANTGELFF. The CDR3 DNA reads as TGTGCCAGCAGCTTAGTTGCTAGCGGGGGGGCCGCGAACACCGGGGAGCTGTTTTTT.

In its sample, this clonotype was seen a few times. The V call is TRBV12-3 or TRBV12-4, the J call TRBJ2-1, with TRBD2 as a possible D gene (6 bases). V dropped 2 bases and J dropped 0 bases, with 8 bases sitting between them. The CDR3 length is 15 residues. The DNA for the CDR3 is TGTGCCAGCAGTTTACGCGGGGCCTCCTACAATGAGCAGTTCTTC. Translation: CASSLRGASYNEQFF.

The J gene is TRBJ2-7, the V gene TRBV7-2, with 9 bases identical to TRBD1. With 5 bases clipped from V and 4 bases from J, the junction kept 9 bases outside the gene matches. The V gene's germline CDR1 is SGHTA and CDR2 FQGNSA. The CDR3 consists of 15 residues. CDR3 residues: CASSVLRQGGYEQYF. CDR3 DNA: TGTGCCAGCAGCGTCTTACGACAGGGGGGTTACGAGCAGTACTTC.

This chain connects TRBV7-2 to TRBJ2-1; D is unclear. Trimming removed 5 bases at V and 7 bases at J, with 15 bases between. The CDR3 spans 14 residues. Germline lookup yields CDR1 SGHTA and CDR2 FQGNSA. CDR3 DNA: TGTGCCAGCAGCGGGGAAGTGGGCGATAATGAGCAGTTCTTC. Protein product: CASSGEVGDNEQFF.

This clonotype was detected only once. Given a much more abundant clone one base away, this may be a read error. The chain carries TRBV29-1 and TRBJ2-5; TRBD1 matches 8 bases. The DNA end favors TRBJ2-7, so the J call may be wrong. The V gene's germline CDR1 is SQVTM and CDR2 ANQGSEA. CDR3 length: 15 amino acids. The CDR3 loop is CSVVLSRGQGREQYF. The CDR3 DNA reads TGCAGCGTTGTCCTGTCCCGTGGACAGGGTCGCGAGCAGTACTTC.

The rearrangement links TRBV11-1 to TRBJ2-4; 10 bases align to TRBD1. The J call is uncertain, as TRBJ2-7 better fits the DNA end. Per germline, CDR1 SGHAT and CDR2 FQDESV (reference sequence). The CDR3 consists of 14 residues. The CDR3 sequence: CASSRDRGGCEQYF. CDR3 bases: TGTGCCAGCAGCCGGGACAGGGGAGGATGCGAGCAGTACTTC.

The chain couples TRBV3-1 to TRBJ2-5; D remains unclear. Trimming removed 4 bases from V and 1 base from J, with 10 bases in between. The CDR3 has 14 amino acids. Germline V gene data show CDR1 as LGHDT and CDR2 as YNNKEL (reference sequence). This CDR3 is CASSPYRSQETQYF. The CDR3 DNA is TGTGCCAGCAGCCCCTATAGGAGCCAAGAGACCCAGTACTTC.

This clonotype was recorded once. The V gene is TRBV19, the J gene TRBJ2-2; perhaps TRBD1 as D (5 bases). Germline values: CDR1 LNHDA, CDR2 SQIVND (reference sequence). This CDR3 spans 15 amino acids. V lost 8 bases and J lost 6, with 19 bases in between. CDR3 DNA: TGTGCCAGTCGCAGTGACCGCCAGGGTGCCGGGGAGCTGTTTTTT. Its translation: CASRSDRQGAGELFF. The variable domain in full, completed from reference TRBV19 and TRBJ2-2, reads DGGITQSPKYLFRKEGQNVTLSCEQNLNHDAMYWYRQDPGQGLRLIYYSQIVNDFQKGDIAEGYSVSREKKESFPLTVTSAQKNPTAFYLCASRSDRQGAGELFFGEGSRLTVL.

This clonotype was detected a few times. The J gene is TRBJ2-1, the V gene TRBV7-2; D is perhaps TRBD2 (5 bases). The CDR3 is made up of 17 amino acids. Looked up from germline, CDR1 is SGHTA and CDR2 is FQGNSA. V was trimmed by 1 base and J by 0 bases, leaving 13 bases between them. CDR3 in amino acids: CASSLDKRRSSYNEQFF. CDR3 coding DNA: TGTGCCAGCAGCTTAGATAAGCGGAGGAGCTCCTACAATGAGCAGTTCTTC.

The chain uses TRBV24-1 and TRBJ2-3; a possible D gene is TRBD2 (6 bases). V was trimmed by 5 bases and J by 1 base, leaving 12 bases between them. Per the germline V gene, CDR1 is KGHDR and CDR2 is SFDVKD. This CDR3 has 15 amino acids. CDR3 loop: CATSGGVTGTDTQYF. The DNA for the CDR3 is TGTGCCACCAGTGGGGGGGTAACGGGCACAGATACGCAGTATTTT.

Of note for this clonotype: At one end, the junction sequence differs from germline, possibly due to a read error. The V call is TRBV6-2 or TRBV6-3, the J call TRBJ2-1; 8 bases map to TRBD2. CDR3 length: 15 residues. Per germline, CDR1 MNHEY and CDR2 SVGEGT. The CDR3 nucleotides are TGTGCCAGCAGCTACTCGAAGGTAGCGGGGAAGACCCAGTTCTTC. Its translation is CASSYSKVAGKTQFF.

At least ten counts were recorded for this clonotype. The V and J genes are TRBV20-1 and TRBJ2-1; D is perhaps TRBD1 or TRBD2 (5 bases each). Between the trimmed V and J ends, which lost 6 bases and 5 bases, there was a span of 20 bases. CDR1 is DFQATT and CDR2 is SNEGSKA in the germline V gene (reference sequence). The length of the CDR3 is 15 residues. The CDR3 coding sequence is TGCAGTGCCACCGGGACGCGAGATATCCACAATGAGCAGTTCTTC. Encoded protein: CSATGTRDIHNEQFF.

This clonotype was counted between two and nine times. The rearrangement joins TRBV24-1 to TRBJ2-3; the D gene is possibly TRBD1 (7 bases). CDR1 is KGHDR and CDR2 is SFDVKD in the germline V gene. Trimming removed 3 bases at V and 1 base at J, with 13 bases between. The CDR3 consists of 16 residues. CDR3 nucleotide sequence: TGTGCCACCAGTGATCAACTCAGGGGGGGCACAGATACGCAGTATTTT. This encodes CATSDQLRGGTDTQYF.

The J gene is TRBJ2-1, the V gene TRBV11-2; tentative D call: TRBD2 (5 bases). The end of the DNA is better explained by TRBJ2-7, so the J call may be wrong. CDR3 size: 16 residues. Germline V CDR1 and CDR2: SGHAT, FQNNGV. The CDR3 is CASSGGPGASYNEQYF. The CDR3 bases are TGTGCCAGCAGCGGCGGGCCGGGCGCCTCCTACAATGAGCAGTACTTC.

With respect to this clonotype: One end of the junction fails to match germline, which may point to a read error. This sequence joins TRBV25-1 and TRBJ2-1; no clear D. The CDR3 is 13 amino acids. Germline assignment: CDR1 MGHDK and CDR2 SYGVNS. The CDR3 here is CDSSADFYNEQFF. The CDR3 DNA is TGTGACAGCAGTGCCGACTTCTACAATGAGCAGTTCTTC.

This chain connects TRBV20-1 to TRBJ2-3; D might be TRBD1 or TRBD2, each matching 6 bases. Trimming took 1 base from V and 5 from J, leaving 13 bases between them. Germline loops: CDR1 DFQATT, CDR2 SNEGSKA (reference sequence). CDR3 length: 14 residues. The chain's CDR3 is CSARGGAVVDTQYF. Written as DNA, the CDR3 is TGCAGTGCTAGAGGGGGGGCCGTAGTAGATACGCAGTATTTT.

The gene calls are TRBV4-3 and TRBJ2-5; possibly TRBD2 for D (7 bases). The germline V gene encodes CDR1 LGHNA and CDR2 YSLEER. The CDR3 is 19 residues long. Trimming removed 0 bases at V and 6 bases at J, with 26 bases between. This CDR3 is CASSQEAGLIGGGAQTQYF. Written as DNA, the CDR3 is TGCGCCAGCAGCCAAGAGGCGGGCCTTATTGGGGGGGGCGCACAGACCCAGTACTTC.

The CDR3 sequence is CSVKYGTGRNTEAFF. In DNA, the CDR3 is TGCAGCGTCAAATATGGGACAGGTCGGAACACTGAAGCTTTCTTT. The chain joins TRBV29-1 to TRBJ1-1, with TRBD1 matching 8 bases. Germline loops: CDR1 SQVTM, CDR2 ANQGSEA. This CDR3 contains 15 residues. V dropped 6 bases and J dropped 1; count of bases not matched to a gene: 10.

The chain employs TRBV12-3 or TRBV12-4 and TRBJ2-7; 9 nucleotides agree with TRBD2. There are 15 residues in the CDR3. The V gene end was trimmed by 1 base and the J gene end by 7 bases; junction bases not matched to a gene: 8. The CDR3 sequence: CASSLVPSGDWEQYF. CDR3 coding DNA: TGTGCCAGCAGTTTAGTCCCTAGCGGGGACTGGGAGCAGTACTTC.

A single count supports this clonotype. The junction differs from germline at one of its ends, possibly a read error. The V call is TRBV7-9, the J call TRBJ2-3, with 8 bases lining up with TRBD2. The CDR3 contains 18 residues. From germline, CDR1 is SEHNR and CDR2 FQNEAQ (reference sequence). This CDR3 reads CVSSHRAGGPEGTDTQYF. The CDR3 nucleotides are TGTGTCAGCAGTCACCGTGCGGGGGGCCCGGAAGGCACAGATACGCAGTATTTT.